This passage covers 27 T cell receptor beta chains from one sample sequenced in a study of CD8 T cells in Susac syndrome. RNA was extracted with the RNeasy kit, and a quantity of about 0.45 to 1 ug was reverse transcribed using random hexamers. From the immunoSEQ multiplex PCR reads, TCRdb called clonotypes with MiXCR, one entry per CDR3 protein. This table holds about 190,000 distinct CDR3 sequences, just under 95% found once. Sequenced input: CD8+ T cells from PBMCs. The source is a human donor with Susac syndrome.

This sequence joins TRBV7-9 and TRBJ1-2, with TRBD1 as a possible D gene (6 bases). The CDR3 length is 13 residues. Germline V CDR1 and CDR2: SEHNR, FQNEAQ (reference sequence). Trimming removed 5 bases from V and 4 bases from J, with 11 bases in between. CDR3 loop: CASSPPTGYGYTF. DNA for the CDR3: TGTGCCAGCAGCCCGCCGACAGGCTATGGCTACACCTTC.

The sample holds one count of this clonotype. In DNA, the CDR3 is TGTGCCAGCAGTTACCGGGGAGCGACAAATTCACCCCTCCACTTT. Translated: CASSYRGATNSPLHF. The chain has TRBV6-2 or TRBV6-3 and TRBJ1-6, with no clear D. This CDR3 region has 15 residues. V was trimmed by 2 bases and J by 7 bases, leaving 12 bases between them. The germline CDR1 and CDR2 sequences are MNHEY and SVGEGT.

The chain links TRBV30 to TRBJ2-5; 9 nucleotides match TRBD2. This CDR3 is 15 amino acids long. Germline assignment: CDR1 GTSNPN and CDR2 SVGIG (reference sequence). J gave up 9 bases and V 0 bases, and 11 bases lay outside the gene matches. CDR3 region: CAWSVHGAGGGPQYF. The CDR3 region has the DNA TGTGCCTGGAGTGTACATGGAGCGGGGGGAGGGCCCCAGTACTTC.

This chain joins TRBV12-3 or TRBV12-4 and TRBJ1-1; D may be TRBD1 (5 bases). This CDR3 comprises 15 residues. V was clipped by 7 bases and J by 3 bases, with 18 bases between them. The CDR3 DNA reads TGTGCCAGCATTCCGGGACGGGGAAGGGACACTGAAGCTTTCTTT. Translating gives CASIPGRGRDTEAFF.

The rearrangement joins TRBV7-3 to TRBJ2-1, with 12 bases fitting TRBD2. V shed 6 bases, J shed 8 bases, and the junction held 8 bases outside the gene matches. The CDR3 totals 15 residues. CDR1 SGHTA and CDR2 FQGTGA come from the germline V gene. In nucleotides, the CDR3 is TGTGCCAGCAGTCCTAGCGGGGGGGTAGGAGATGAGCAGTTCTTC. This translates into CASSPSGGVGDEQFF.

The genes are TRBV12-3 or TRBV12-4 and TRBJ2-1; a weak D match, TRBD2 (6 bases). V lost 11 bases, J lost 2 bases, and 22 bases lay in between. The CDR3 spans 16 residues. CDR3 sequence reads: CAGGNSEPGTYNEQFF. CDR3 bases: TGTGCCGGGGGGAATTCGGAGCCAGGGACCTACAATGAGCAGTTCTTC.

CDR3 loop: CASSERLSGGDEQYF. The DNA for the CDR3 is TGCGCCAGCAGTGAGAGGTTGTCCGGGGGCGACGAGCAGTACTTC. This chain connects TRBV10-2 to TRBJ2-7, with D perhaps given as TRBD1 or TRBD2 (6 bases each). V gave up 2 bases and J gave up 5 bases, with 16 bases separating them. Germline V lookup: CDR1 WSHSY, CDR2 SAAADI. The CDR3 is 15 residues long.

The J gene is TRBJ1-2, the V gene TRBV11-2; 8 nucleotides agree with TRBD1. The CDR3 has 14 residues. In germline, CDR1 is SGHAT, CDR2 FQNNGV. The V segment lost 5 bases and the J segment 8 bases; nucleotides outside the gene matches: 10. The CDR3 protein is CASSPTGGPSGYTF. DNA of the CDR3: TGTGCCAGCAGCCCTACAGGGGGGCCGAGCGGCTACACCTTC.

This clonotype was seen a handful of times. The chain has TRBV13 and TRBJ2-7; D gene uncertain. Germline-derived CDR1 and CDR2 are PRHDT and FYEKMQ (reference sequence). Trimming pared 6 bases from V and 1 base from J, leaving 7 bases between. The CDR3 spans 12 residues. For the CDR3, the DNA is TGTGCCAGCAGTTCCACTTCCTACGAGCAGTACTTC. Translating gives CASSSTSYEQYF.

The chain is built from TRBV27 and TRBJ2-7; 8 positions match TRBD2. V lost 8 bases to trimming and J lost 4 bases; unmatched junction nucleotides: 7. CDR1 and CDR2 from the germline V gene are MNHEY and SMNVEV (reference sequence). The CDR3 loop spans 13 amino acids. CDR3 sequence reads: CASSWSGGYEQYF. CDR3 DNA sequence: TGTGCCAGCTCTTGGAGCGGGGGTTACGAGCAGTACTTC.

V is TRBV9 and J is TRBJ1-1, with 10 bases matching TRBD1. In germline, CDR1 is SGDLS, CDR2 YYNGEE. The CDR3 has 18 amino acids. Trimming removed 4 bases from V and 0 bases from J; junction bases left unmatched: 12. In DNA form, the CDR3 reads TGTGCCAGCAGCAACCGACAGGGGGCTTCGGTAGTGAACACTGAAGCTTTCTTT. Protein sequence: CASSNRQGASVVNTEAFF.

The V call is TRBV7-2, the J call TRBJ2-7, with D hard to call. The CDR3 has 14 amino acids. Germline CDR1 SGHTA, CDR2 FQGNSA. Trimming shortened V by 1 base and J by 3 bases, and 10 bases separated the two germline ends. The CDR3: CASSLGVLGYEQYF. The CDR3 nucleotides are TGTGCCAGCAGCTTAGGGGTTTTGGGCTACGAGCAGTACTTC.

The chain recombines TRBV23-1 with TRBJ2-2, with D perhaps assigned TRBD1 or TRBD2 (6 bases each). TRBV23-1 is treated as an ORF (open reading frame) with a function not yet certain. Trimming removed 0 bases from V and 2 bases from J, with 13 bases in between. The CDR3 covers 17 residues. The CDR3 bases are TGCGCCAGCAGTCAATCGAACGGGGGCCTAAACACCGGGGAGCTGTTTTTT. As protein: CASSQSNGGLNTGELFF.

In nucleotides, the CDR3 is TGTGCCAGCAGCTTGGAGGGAGGTGGCTATGGCTACACCTTC. Protein: CASSLEGGGYGYTF. V gene TRBV5-6 combines with J gene TRBJ1-2; D is unresolved. This CDR3 region has 14 residues. Trimming took off 0 bases at V and 4 bases at J, with 10 bases between the two ends. Germline CDR1 and CDR2: SGHDT and YYEEEE.

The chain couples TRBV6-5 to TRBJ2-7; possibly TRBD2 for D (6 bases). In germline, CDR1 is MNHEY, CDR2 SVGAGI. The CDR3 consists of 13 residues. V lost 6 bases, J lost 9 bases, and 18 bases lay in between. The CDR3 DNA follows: TGTGCCAGCAGGCCGACTAGTTATTTATCGCAGTACTTC. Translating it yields CASRPTSYLSQYF.

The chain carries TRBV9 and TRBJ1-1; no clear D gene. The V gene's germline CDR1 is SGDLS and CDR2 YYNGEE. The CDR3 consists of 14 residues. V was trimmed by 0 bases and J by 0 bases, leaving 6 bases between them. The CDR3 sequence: CASSVVEMNTEAFF. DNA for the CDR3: TGTGCCAGCAGCGTAGTGGAAATGAACACTGAAGCTTTCTTT.

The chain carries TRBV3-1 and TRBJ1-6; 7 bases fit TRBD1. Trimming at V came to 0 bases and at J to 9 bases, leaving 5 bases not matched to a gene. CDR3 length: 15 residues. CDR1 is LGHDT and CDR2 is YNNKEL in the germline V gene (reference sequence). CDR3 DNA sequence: TGTGCCAGCAGCCAAGATAGGGGGCGCAGTTCACCCCTCCACTTT. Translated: CASSQDRGRSSPLHF.

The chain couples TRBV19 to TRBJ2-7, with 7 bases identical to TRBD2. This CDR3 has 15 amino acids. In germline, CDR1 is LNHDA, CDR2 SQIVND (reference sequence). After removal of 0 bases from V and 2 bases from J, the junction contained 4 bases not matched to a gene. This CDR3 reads CASSIELAAPYEQYF. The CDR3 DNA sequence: TGTGCCAGTAGTATAGAGCTAGCGGCACCCTACGAGCAGTACTTC.

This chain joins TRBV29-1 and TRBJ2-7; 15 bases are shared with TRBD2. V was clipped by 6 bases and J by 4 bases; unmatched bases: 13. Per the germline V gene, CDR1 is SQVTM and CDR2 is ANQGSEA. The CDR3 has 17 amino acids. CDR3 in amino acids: CSVRTSGRAHELYEQYF. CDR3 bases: TGCAGCGTCCGGACTAGCGGGAGGGCCCATGAGCTGTACGAGCAGTACTTC.

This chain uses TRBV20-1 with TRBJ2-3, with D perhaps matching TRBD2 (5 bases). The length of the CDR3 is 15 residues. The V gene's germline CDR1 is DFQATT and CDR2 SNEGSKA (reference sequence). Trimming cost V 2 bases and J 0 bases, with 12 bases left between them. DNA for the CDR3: TGCAGTGCTAGAAGAAGAGCGGATAGCACAGATACGCAGTATTTT. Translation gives CSARRRADSTDTQYF.

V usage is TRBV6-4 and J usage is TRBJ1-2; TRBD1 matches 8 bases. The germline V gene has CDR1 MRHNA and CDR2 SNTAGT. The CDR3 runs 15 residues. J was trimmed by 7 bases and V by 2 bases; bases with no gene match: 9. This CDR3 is CASSDGAGTGAGYTF. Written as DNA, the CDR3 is TGTGCCAGCAGTGACGGCGCCGGGACAGGTGCTGGCTACACCTTC.

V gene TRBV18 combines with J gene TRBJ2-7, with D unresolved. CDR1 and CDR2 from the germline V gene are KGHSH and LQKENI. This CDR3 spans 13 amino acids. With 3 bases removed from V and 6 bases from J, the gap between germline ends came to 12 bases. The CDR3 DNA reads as TGTGCCAGCTCACCCCTGGCAGGTGTCGAGCAGTACTTC. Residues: CASSPLAGVEQYF.

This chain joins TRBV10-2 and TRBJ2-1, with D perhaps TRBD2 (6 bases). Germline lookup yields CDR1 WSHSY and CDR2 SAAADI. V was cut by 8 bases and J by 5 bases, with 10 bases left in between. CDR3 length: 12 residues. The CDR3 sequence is CASEGLHNEQFF. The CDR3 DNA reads TGCGCCAGCGAGGGACTTCACAATGAGCAGTTCTTC.

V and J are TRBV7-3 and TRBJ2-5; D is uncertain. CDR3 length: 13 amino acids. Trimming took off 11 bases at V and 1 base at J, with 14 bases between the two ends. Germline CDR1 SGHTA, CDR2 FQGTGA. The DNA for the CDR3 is TGTGCCGGCCTATACCGGATCCAAGAGACCCAGTACTTC. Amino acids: CAGLYRIQETQYF.

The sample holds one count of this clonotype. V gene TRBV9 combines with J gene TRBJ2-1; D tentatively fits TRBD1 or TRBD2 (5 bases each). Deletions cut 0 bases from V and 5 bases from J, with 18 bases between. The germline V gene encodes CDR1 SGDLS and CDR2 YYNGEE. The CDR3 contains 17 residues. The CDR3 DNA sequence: TGTGCCAGCAGCGTAGAAGATTTGAGGGGCCCAAACAATGAGCAGTTCTTC. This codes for CASSVEDLRGPNNEQFF.

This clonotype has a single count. The CDR3 loop reads CASSQFAETQYF. The CDR3 nucleotides are TGTGCCAGCAGCCAATTTGCAGAGACCCAGTACTTC. J is TRBJ2-5 and V is TRBV3-1; D remains ambiguous. Germline lookup yields CDR1 LGHDT and CDR2 YNNKEL (reference sequence). V lost 2 bases and J 4 bases, leaving 5 bases between the germline ends. This CDR3 contains 12 residues.

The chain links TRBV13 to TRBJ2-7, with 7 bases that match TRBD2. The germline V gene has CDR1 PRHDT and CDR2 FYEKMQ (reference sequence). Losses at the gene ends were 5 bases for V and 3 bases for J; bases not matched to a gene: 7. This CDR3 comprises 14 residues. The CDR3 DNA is TGTGCCAGCAGCCGACGGGGGGACGACTACGAGCAGTACTTC. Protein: CASSRRGDDYEQYF. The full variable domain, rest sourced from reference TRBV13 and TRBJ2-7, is AAGVIQSPRHLIKEKRETATLKCYPIPRHDTVYWYQQGPGQDPQFLISFYEKMQSDKGSIPDRFSAQQFSDYHSELNMSSLELGDSALYFCASSRRGDDYEQYFGPGTRLTVT.